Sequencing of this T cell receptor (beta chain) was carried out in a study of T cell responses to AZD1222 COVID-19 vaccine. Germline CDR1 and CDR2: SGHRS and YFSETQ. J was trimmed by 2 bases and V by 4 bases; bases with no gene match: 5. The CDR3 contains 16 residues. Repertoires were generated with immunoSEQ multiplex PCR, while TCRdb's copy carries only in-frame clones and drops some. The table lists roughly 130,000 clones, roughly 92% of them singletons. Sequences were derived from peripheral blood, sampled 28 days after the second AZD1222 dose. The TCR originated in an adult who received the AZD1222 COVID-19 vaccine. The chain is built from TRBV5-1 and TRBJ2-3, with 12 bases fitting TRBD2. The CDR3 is CASSPGLAGLTDTQYF. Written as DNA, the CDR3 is TGCGCCAGCAGCCCCGGACTAGCGGGACTCACAGATACGCAGTATTTT.